This T cell receptor (beta chain) was sequenced during a study of technical replicates of blood from a handful of donors. The CDR3 consists of 13 residues. In germline, CDR1 is SGHRS, CDR2 YFSETQ. V lost 4 bases to trimming and J lost 5 bases, with 10 bases between them. TCRdb's table, derived via immunoSEQ multiplex PCR, lists solely in-frame clones and lacks some. Counted here are some 76,000 clones, roughly 98% occurring once; the ten biggest clones make up roughly 0.2%. This sequence joins TRBV5-1 and TRBJ2-1; possible D gene TRBD2, 5 bases. Sequenced: T cells isolated from PBMCs. The sequence was obtained from a human donor in good health. CDR3 nucleotide sequence: TGCGCCAGCAGCCTGGGAGTCGACAATGAGCAGTTCTTC. Translated: CASSLGVDNEQFF.